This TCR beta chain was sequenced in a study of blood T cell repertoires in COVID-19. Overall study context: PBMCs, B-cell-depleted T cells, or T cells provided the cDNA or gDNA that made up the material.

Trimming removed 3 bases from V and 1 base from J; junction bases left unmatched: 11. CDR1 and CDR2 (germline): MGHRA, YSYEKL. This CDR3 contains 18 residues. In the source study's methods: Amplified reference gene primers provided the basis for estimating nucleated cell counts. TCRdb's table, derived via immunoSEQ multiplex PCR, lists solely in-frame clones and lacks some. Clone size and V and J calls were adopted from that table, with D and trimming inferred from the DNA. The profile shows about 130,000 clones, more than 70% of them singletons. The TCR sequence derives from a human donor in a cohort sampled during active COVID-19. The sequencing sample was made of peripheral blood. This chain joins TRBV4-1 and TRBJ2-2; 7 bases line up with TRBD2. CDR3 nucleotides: TGCGCCAGCAGCCAGGATGAGGTTGAGCGGGGGAACACCGGGGAGCTGTTTTTT. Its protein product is CASSQDEVERGNTGELFF.